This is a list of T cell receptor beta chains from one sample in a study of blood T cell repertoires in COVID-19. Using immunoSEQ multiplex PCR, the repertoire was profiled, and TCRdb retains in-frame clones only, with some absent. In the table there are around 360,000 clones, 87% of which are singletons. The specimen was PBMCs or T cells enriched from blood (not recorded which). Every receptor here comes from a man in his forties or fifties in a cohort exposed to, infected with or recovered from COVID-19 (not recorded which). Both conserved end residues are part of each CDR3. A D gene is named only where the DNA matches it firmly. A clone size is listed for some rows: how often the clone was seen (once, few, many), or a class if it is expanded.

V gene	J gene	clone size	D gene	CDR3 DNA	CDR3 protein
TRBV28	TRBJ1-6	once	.	TGTGCCAGCAGTTTTGCCCGGGGGTATTCACCCCTCCACTTT	CASSFARGYSPLHF
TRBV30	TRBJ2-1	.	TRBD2	TGTGCCTGGAGTTTGGGACTAGCTGTTAATGAGCAGTTCTTC	CAWSLGLAVNEQFF
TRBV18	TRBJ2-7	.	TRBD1	TGTGCCAGCTCACAAGGGACAGGGGGCTTCTACGAGCAGTACTTC	CASSQGTGGFYEQYF
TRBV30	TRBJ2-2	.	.	TGTGCCTGGAGGAGGCAGGGGATGAACACCGGGGAGCTGTTTTTT	CAWRRQGMNTGELFF
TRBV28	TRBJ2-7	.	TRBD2	TGTGCCAGCAGTTTGCCTCTAGCGGGAAGCCCCTACGAGCAGTACTTC	CASSLPLAGSPYEQYF
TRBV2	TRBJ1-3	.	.	TGTGCCAGCAGTGAAGGCGGGCAGACGTTCTCTGGAAACACCATATATTTT	CASSEGGQTFSGNTIYF
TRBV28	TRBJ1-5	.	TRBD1	TGTGCCAGCAGTTTATTAAGGGGGCGACAGCCCCAGCATTTT	CASSLLRGRQPQHF
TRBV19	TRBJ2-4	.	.	TGTGCCAGTAGTAGCAGGGTCTGGGAAAACATTCAGTACTTC	CASSSRVWENIQYF
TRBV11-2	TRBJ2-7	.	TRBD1	TGTGCCAGCAGCCCATGGGACAGGCCCTACGAGCAGTACTTC	CASSPWDRPYEQYF
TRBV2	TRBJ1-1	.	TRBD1	TGTGCCGGAGGGACAGAGATGAACACTGAAGCTTTCTTT	CAGGTEMNTEAFF
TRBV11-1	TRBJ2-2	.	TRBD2	TGTGCCAGCAGCTCGAGGACCCGTGCGGGAGCCGGGGAGCTGTTTTTT	CASSSRTRAGAGELFF
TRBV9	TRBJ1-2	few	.	TGTGCCAGCAGCGTAGGGCAAGACTATGGCTACACCTTC	CASSVGQDYGYTF
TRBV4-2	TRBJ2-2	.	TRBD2	TGTGCCAGCAGCCAAGATCTAGCGGGAGTTTCCGGGGAGCTGTTTTTT	CASSQDLAGVSGELFF
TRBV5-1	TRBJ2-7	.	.	TGCGCCAGCAGCTTATATAACGAGCAGTACTTC	CASSLYNEQYF
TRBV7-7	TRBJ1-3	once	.	TGTGCCAGCAGCTTAGCCCCAGGGGCTGGAAACACCATATATTTT	CASSLAPGAGNTIYF
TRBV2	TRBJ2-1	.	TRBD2	TGTGCCAGCATTGAGGGCGGGAGGCAATTAAATGAGCAGTTCTTC	CASIEGGRQLNEQFF
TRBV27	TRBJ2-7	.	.	TGTGCCAGCAGTTCGGCAGGGGTTGAGCAGTACTTC	CASSSAGVEQYF
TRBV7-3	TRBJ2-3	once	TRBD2	TGTGCCAGCAGCCGCCAACCGGGACTAGCGGGAACAGATACGCAGTATTTT	CASSRQPGLAGTDTQYF
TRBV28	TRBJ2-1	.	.	TGTGCCAGCAGCCAGGGCTATGAGCAGTTCTTC	CASSQGYEQFF
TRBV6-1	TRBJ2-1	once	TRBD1	TGTGCCAGCAGTAAAGGACAGGGGCGTAACTACAATGAGCAGTTCTTC	CASSKGQGRNYNEQFF
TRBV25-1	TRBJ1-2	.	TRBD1	TGTGCCAGCAGAGATCAGGGGGCGTATGGCTACACCTTC	CASRDQGAYGYTF
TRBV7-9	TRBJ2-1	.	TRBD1	TGTGCCAGCAGCCCGCTCCGGGACAGGGACAATGAGCAGTTCTTC	CASSPLRDRDNEQFF
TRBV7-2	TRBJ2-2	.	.	TGTGCCAGCAGCCTAGGACACTCGAACACCGGGGAGCTGTTTTTT	CASSLGHSNTGELFF
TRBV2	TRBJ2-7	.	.	TGTGCCAGCAGGGAACAGTACTACGAGCAGTACTTC	CASREQYYEQYF
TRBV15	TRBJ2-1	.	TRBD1	TGTGCCACCAGCAGGGCGGGACAGGTTTATGAGCAGTTCTTC	CATSRAGQVYEQFF
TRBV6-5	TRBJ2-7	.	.	TGTGCCAGCAGTTACTCGCGGACAGCCAACGAGCAGTACTTC	CASSYSRTANEQYF
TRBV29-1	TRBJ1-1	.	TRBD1	TGCAGCGTTGATCCGGACAGGGAAGCTTTCTTT	CSVDPDREAFF
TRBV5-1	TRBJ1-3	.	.	TGCGCCAGCAGCTTGGGGGACATTGGAAACACCATATATTTT	CASSLGDIGNTIYF
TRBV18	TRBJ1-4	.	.	TGTGCCAGCTCACCAGCGGGGACTGGGGGAGCTAATGAAAAACTGTTTTTT	CASSPAGTGGANEKLFF